This is a list of T cell receptor beta chains from one sample in a study of shared clonotypes between healthy human individuals. TCRdb's copy holds only in-frame clones and misses some; the assay was immunoSEQ multiplex PCR. This table has approximately 1,500,000 clones, 95% to 99% appearing once. The sequenced sample was naive CD4+ T cells sorted from blood. The receptors derive from a man aged 30 to 45 in good health. Both conserved end residues are part of each CDR3. The D gene is left open where the match is weak. The size of a clone is reported for some rows only, either as once, few or many, or as a class for expanded clones.

d_gene | abundance | j_gene | v_gene | CDR3aa | CDR3nt
NA | NA | TRBJ2-3 | TRBV5-1 | CASSSARYALTDTQYF | TGCGCCAGCAGCTCGGCTAGGTACGCCCTCACAGATACGCAGTATTTT
TRBD1 | NA | TRBJ2-3 | TRBV28 | CASNQWDRDRTDTQYF | TGTGCCAGCAACCAATGGGACAGGGATCGGACAGATACGCAGTATTTT
NA | once | TRBJ2-1 | TRBV27 | CASSPGTVSYNEQFF | TGTGCCAGCAGTCCCGGGACGGTCTCCTACAATGAGCAGTTCTTC
NA | NA | TRBJ2-3 | TRBV7-8 | CASSVNRADTQYF | TGTGCCAGCAGCGTGAACAGGGCAGATACGCAGTATTTT
NA | once | TRBJ1-3 | TRBV5-8 | CASSLTENTIYF | TGTGCCAGCAGCTTAACAGAAAACACCATATATTTT
NA | NA | TRBJ2-1 | TRBV29-1 | CSVERPPRPYNEQFF | TGCAGCGTTGAACGGCCACCTAGGCCCTACAATGAGCAGTTCTTC
NA | once | TRBJ2-2 | TRBV10-3 | CAISEADSNTGELFF | TGTGCCATCAGTGAAGCAGATTCTAACACCGGGGAGCTGTTTTTT
NA | NA | TRBJ2-6 | TRBV5-1 | CASSLGLGTGANVLTF | TGCGCCAGCAGCTTGGGATTGGGGACTGGGGCCAACGTCCTGACTTTC
TRBD1 | NA | TRBJ1-2 | TRBV7-2 | CASSLARRTGVGF | TGTGCCAGCAGCTTAGCGAGACGAACAGGGGTAGGATTC
TRBD2 | NA | TRBJ2-3 | TRBV18 | CASSPPQREWADTQYF | TGTGCCAGCTCACCACCCCAGCGGGAGTGGGCAGATACGCAGTATTTT
NA | NA | TRBJ1-1 | TRBV28 | CASSLLGKGDTEAFF | TGTGCCAGCAGTTTATTAGGGAAAGGGGACACTGAAGCTTTCTTT
NA | NA | TRBJ2-7 | TRBV2 | CASSVQGSSYEQYF | TGTGCCAGCAGTGTACAGGGAAGCTCCTACGAGCAGTACTTC
TRBD2 | NA | TRBJ2-3 | TRBV18 | CASSRILLGTSGNTDTQYF | TGTGCCAGCTCACGAATACTTTTAGGGACTAGCGGGAACACAGATACGCAGTATTTT
NA | NA | TRBJ1-5 | TRBV30 | CAWSVAGSLGQPQHF | TGTGCCTGGAGTGTGGCAGGGAGTCTCGGTCAGCCCCAGCATTTT
TRBD2 | NA | TRBJ2-7 | TRBV5-4 | CASSLSGRRAPNEQYF | TGTGCCAGCAGCTTGTCCGGGAGGAGGGCCCCCAACGAGCAGTACTTC
TRBD2 | NA | TRBJ2-7 | TRBV29-1 | CSATAGTRIREQYF | TGCAGCGCTACGGCCGGGACTAGAATACGTGAGCAGTACTTC
TRBD1 | NA | TRBJ2-2 | TRBV9 | CASSVPQGASTGELFF | TGTGCCAGCAGCGTCCCACAGGGGGCGTCCACCGGGGAGCTGTTTTTT
TRBD1 | NA | TRBJ1-2 | TRBV5-6 | CASSPTGTGSYGYTF | TGTGCCAGCAGCCCGACCGGGACAGGGAGCTATGGCTACACCTTC
NA | NA | TRBJ2-3 | TRBV7-9 | CASSPGAAEGTQYF | TGTGCCAGCAGCCCGGGGGCAGCTGAGGGTACGCAGTATTTT
TRBD1 | NA | TRBJ2-7 | TRBV15 | CATSRDTGGFSYEQYF | TGTGCCACCAGCAGAGACACAGGGGGTTTCTCCTACGAGCAGTACTTC
TRBD1 | NA | TRBJ1-5 | TRBV29-1 | CSVTTGGEYSNQPQHF | TGCAGCGTGACTACAGGGGGCGAGTATAGCAATCAGCCCCAGCATTTT
NA | NA | TRBJ2-5 | TRBV6-5 | CASRASRAAQETQYF | TGTGCCAGCAGGGCATCACGGGCAGCTCAAGAGACCCAGTACTTC
NA | NA | TRBJ2-1 | TRBV11-2 | CASSAVPGARYNEQFF | TGTGCCAGCAGCGCGGTCCCGGGGGCCCGCTACAATGAGCAGTTCTTC
NA | NA | TRBJ1-1 | TRBV5-1 | CASSQLLGRGTEAFF | TGCGCCAGCAGTCAACTCCTGGGCAGGGGCACTGAAGCTTTCTTT
TRBD1 | NA | TRBJ2-7 | TRBV9 | CASSVGLRGQNGYEQYF | TGTGCCAGCAGCGTAGGGCTCAGGGGGCAAAACGGGTACGAGCAGTACTTC
NA | NA | TRBJ2-5 | TRBV7-8 | CASSLVIGAGETQYF | TGTGCCAGCAGCTTAGTGATAGGGGCGGGGGAGACCCAGTACTTC
TRBD1 | NA | TRBJ2-7 | TRBV5-5 | CASSSTGTGYEQYF | TGTGCCAGCAGCTCGACAGGGACGGGGTACGAGCAGTACTTC
NA | few | TRBJ1-1 | TRBV6-5 | CASSYSGQAFF | TGTGCCAGCAGTTACTCGGGACAAGCTTTCTTT
TRBD1 | NA | TRBJ2-3 | TRBV6-6 | CASSPGTDTDTQYF | TGTGCCAGCAGTCCGGGGACAGACACAGATACGCAGTATTTT
TRBD1 | NA | TRBJ2-7 | TRBV18 | CASSQGQLSYEQYF | TGTGCCAGCTCACAGGGACAGCTCTCCTACGAGCAGTACTTC
TRBD1 | NA | TRBJ2-1 | TRBV28 | CASSPSGTGRNEQFF | TGTGCCAGCAGTCCCTCCGGGACAGGGAGGAATGAGCAGTTCTTC
NA | NA | TRBJ2-5 | TRBV7-9 | CASTLTETQYF | TGTGCCAGCACCCTGACTGAGACCCAGTACTTC
NA | NA | TRBJ1-5 | TRBV4-3 | CASSQEGWGHQPQHF | TGCGCCAGCAGCCAAGAGGGGTGGGGGCATCAGCCCCAGCATTTT
TRBD2 | NA | TRBJ2-4 | TRBV5-1 | CASNSGRGGNIQYF | TGCGCCAGCAACAGCGGGAGGGGTGGAAACATTCAGTACTTC
TRBD1 | NA | TRBJ2-7 | TRBV6-5 | CASSRTGGSYEQYF | TGTGCCAGCAGTCGGACAGGTGGGTCCTACGAGCAGTACTTC
TRBD1 | NA | TRBJ1-1 | TRBV5-1 | CASSPGTGRRSAEAFF | TGCGCCAGCAGTCCCGGGACAGGGAGGAGGAGTGCTGAAGCTTTCTTT
NA | once | TRBJ2-1 | TRBV27 | CASSYYNEQFF | TGTGCCAGCAGTTACTACAATGAGCAGTTCTTC
NA | NA | TRBJ1-1 | TRBV4-3 | CASSQGQNQAFF | TGCGCCAGCAGCCAAGGACAGAACCAAGCTTTCTTT
NA | NA | TRBJ2-7 | TRBV11-2 | CASRYAAGEQYF | TGTGCCAGCAGATATGCAGCGGGCGAGCAGTACTTC
TRBD1 | NA | TRBJ1-2 | TRBV7-2 | CASSLGPPTGGYGYTF | TGTGCCAGCAGCTTAGGGCCTCCAACAGGGGGGTATGGCTACACCTTC
NA | once | TRBJ2-5 | TRBV25-1 | CASSESDRGTQYF | TGTGCCAGCAGTGAATCCGACCGGGGGACCCAGTACTTC
NA | NA | TRBJ2-1 | TRBV4-1 | CASSQDRRGNEQFF | TGCGCCAGCAGCCAAGATCGGAGGGGGAATGAGCAGTTCTTC
TRBD2 | NA | TRBJ2-7 | TRBV5-4 | CASSPTSGRSYEQYF | TGTGCCAGCAGCCCAACTAGCGGGAGGTCCTACGAGCAGTACTTC
NA | NA | TRBJ2-7 | TRBV19 | CASSDGVAYEQYF | TGTGCCAGTAGCGATGGCGTCGCCTACGAGCAGTACTTC
NA | NA | TRBJ1-1 | TRBV4-3 | CASSQVIGTEAFF | TGCGCCAGCAGCCAAGTAATAGGCACTGAAGCTTTCTTT
TRBD1 | NA | TRBJ1-2 | TRBV18 | CASSPGTDGYTF | TGTGCCAGCTCACCGGGGACAGATGGCTACACCTTC
TRBD2 | NA | TRBJ2-7 | TRBV6-1 | CASSVTGTTYEQYF | TGTGCCAGCAGCGTTACCGGGACTACCTACGAGCAGTACTTC
NA | NA | TRBJ1-5 | TRBV29-1 | CSVAGYNQPQHF | TGCAGCGTTGCGGGATACAATCAGCCCCAGCATTTT
TRBD2 | once | TRBJ2-5 | TRBV9 | CASSVGGSGRVHQETQYF | TGTGCCAGCAGCGTAGGTGGTAGCGGGAGGGTTCACCAAGAGACCCAGTACTTC
TRBD1 | NA | TRBJ1-1 | TRBV5-1 | CASSLASQGLNTEAFF | TGCGCCAGCAGCTTGGCGTCACAGGGGCTGAACACTGAAGCTTTCTTT
NA | NA | TRBJ2-7 | TRBV5-4 | CASSSQGLLAYEQYF | TGTGCCAGCAGCTCACAGGGCTTATTGGCCTACGAGCAGTACTTC
TRBD1 | once | TRBJ1-2 | TRBV7-9 | CATTGTGGWSYGYTF | TGTGCCACTACCGGGACAGGGGGTTGGAGCTATGGCTACACCTTC
NA | NA | TRBJ1-2 | TRBV2 | CASRGDFELVGYTF | TGTGCCAGCAGAGGGGATTTCGAATTAGTGGGCTACACCTTC
NA | NA | TRBJ1-3 | TRBV5-8 | CASSSGRVSGNTIYF | TGTGCCAGCAGCTCAGGGAGAGTCTCTGGAAACACCATATATTTT
TRBD2 | NA | TRBJ2-7 | TRBV6-7 | CATPLLAGTYEQYF | TGTGCCACCCCGCTCCTAGCGGGAACCTACGAGCAGTACTTC
NA | NA | TRBJ1-1 | TRBV5-5 | CASSFSLGAVGNTEAFF | TGTGCCAGCAGCTTCTCACTAGGGGCAGTTGGGAACACTGAAGCTTTCTTT
NA | NA | TRBJ2-3 | TRBV5-4 | CASSLSQGRGPDTQYF | TGTGCCAGCAGCCTTTCACAGGGGCGGGGCCCAGATACGCAGTATTTT
NA | NA | TRBJ2-2 | TRBV7-7 | CASSSSGNTGELFF | TGTGCCAGCAGCTCAAGCGGGAACACCGGGGAGCTGTTTTTT
TRBD1 | once | TRBJ2-3 | TRBV5-4 | CASSAKQGKGQGDTQYF | TGTGCCAGCAGCGCCAAACAGGGGAAAGGGCAAGGAGATACGCAGTATTTT
NA | NA | TRBJ1-4 | TRBV15 | CATSRELVIQDEKLFF | TGTGCCACCAGCAGAGAATTGGTCATACAGGACGAAAAACTGTTTTTT